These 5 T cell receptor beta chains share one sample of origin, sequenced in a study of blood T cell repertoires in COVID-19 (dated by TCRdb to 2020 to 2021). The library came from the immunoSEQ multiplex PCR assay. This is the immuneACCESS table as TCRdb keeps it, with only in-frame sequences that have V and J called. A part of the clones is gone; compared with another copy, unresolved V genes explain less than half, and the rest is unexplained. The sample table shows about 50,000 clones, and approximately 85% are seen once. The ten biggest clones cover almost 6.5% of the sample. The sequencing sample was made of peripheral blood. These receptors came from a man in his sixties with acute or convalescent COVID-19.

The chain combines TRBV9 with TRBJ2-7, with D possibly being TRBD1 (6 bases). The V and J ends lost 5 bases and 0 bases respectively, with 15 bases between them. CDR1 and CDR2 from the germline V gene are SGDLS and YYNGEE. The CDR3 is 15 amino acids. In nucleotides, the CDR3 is TGTGCCAGCAGTCCACAGCGACAGGTCTCCTACGAGCAGTACTTC. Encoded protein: CASSPQRQVSYEQYF.

Here the CDR3 reads CASSPGTVLETQYF. CDR3 coding DNA: TGCGCCAGCAGCCCCGGGACAGTCCTAGAGACCCAGTACTTC. This chain links TRBV5-1 with TRBJ2-5, with 7 bases matching TRBD1. V was pared by 4 bases and J by 4 bases, with 7 bases of the junction left unmatched. The CDR3 has 14 amino acids. Per germline, CDR1 SGHRS and CDR2 YFSETQ.

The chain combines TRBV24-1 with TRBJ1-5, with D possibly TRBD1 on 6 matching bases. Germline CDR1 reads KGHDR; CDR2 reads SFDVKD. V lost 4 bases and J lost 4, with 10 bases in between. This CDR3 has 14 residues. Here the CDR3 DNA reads TGTGCCACCAGTGACTCGGACAGAAATCAGCCCCAGCATTTT. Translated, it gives CATSDSDRNQPQHF.

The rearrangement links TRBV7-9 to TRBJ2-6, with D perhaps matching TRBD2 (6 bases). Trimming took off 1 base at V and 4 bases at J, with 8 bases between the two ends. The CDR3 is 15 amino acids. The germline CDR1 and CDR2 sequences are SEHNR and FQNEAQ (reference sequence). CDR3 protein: CASSLGGGGANVLTF. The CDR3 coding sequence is TGTGCCAGCAGCTTAGGGGGAGGAGGGGCCAACGTCCTGACTTTC.

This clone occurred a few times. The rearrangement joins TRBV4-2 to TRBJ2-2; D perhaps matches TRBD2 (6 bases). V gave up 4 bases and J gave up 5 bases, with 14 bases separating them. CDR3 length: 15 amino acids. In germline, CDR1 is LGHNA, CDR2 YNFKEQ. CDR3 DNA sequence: TGTGCCAGCAGCCCTCCGGGAGTGGAGACCGGGGAGCTGTTTTTT. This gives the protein CASSPPGVETGELFF.